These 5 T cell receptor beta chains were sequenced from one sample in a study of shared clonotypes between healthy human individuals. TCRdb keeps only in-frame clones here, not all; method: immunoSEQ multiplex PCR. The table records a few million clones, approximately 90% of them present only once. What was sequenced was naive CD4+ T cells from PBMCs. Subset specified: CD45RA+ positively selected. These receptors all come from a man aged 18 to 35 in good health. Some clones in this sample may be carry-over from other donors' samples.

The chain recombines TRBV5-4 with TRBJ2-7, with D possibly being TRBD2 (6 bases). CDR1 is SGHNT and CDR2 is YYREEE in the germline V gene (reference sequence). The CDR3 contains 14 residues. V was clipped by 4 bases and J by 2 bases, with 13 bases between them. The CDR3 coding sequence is TGTGCCAGCAGCCTTGGAGGGCTTACCTACGAGCAGTACTTC. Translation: CASSLGGLTYEQYF.

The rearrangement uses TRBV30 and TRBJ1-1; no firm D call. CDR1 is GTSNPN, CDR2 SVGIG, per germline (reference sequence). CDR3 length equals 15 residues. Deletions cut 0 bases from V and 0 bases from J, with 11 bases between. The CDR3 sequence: CAWSVFSSVNTEAFF. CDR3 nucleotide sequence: TGTGCCTGGAGTGTATTCTCGTCGGTGAACACTGAAGCTTTCTTT.

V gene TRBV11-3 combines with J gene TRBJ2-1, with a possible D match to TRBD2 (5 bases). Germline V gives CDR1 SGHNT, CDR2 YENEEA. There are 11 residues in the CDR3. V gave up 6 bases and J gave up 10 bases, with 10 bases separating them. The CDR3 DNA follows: TGTGCCAGCAGTACGGGCGGGGAGCAGTTCTTC. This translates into CASSTGGEQFF.

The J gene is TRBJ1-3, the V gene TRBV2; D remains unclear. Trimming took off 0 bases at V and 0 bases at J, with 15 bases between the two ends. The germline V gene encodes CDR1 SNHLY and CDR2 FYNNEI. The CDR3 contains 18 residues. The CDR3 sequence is CASSEAPLHTFSGNTIYF. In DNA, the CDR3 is TGTGCCAGCAGTGAAGCGCCTCTTCACACTTTCTCTGGAAACACCATATATTTT.

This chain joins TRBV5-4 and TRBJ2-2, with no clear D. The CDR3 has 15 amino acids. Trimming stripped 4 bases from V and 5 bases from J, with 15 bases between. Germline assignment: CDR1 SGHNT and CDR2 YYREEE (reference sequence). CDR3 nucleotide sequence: TGTGCCAGCAGCAAGTCCTTTCAGCAAACCGGGGAGCTGTTTTTT. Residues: CASSKSFQQTGELFF.